This entry is about one T cell receptor beta chain. A read error may explain this, as a much larger clone is one base away. The CDR3 is 15 residues long. The V segment lost 6 bases and the J segment 8 bases; nucleotides outside the gene matches: 12. Germline values: CDR1 MNHNS, CDR2 SASEGT. One entry per CDR3 protein, called by TCRdb with MiXCR from the PCR reads. The table records about 65,000 distinct CDR3 sequences, about 17% of them present only once. This record belongs to a study of molecular identifiers for immune sequencing clone quantification. Material for sequencing was naive CD8+ T cells from blood, with Jurkat cell RNA spiked in. Subset reported: FACS-sorted CD8+CD4-CCR7+CD45RA+ naive T cells. The chain joins TRBV6-1 to TRBJ2-4; 8 bases agree with TRBD1. The clonotype originates from a human donor in good health. Some libraries in this study had Jurkat cell RNA spiked in. CDR3 nucleotide sequence: TGTGCCAGCAGCCCACCGACAGGGGTAGGGTACATTCAGTACTTC. Translated: CASSPPTGVGYIQYF.